One T cell receptor beta chain is described in this entry. As yet, its antigen is unknown. This entry belongs to a study of cytomegalovirus exposure and HLA in healthy donors. Study as a whole: An early release of data contained 75 million to 90 million unique TCRs, which came from HLA-typed donors. Falling in the Caucasian-associated ancestry cluster were 65% to 90% of around 370 genotyped donors.

Findings and caveats of the study: According to the study, about 180 TCR beta chains were cytomegalovirus-associated.

Germline lookup yields CDR1 KGHSH and CDR2 LQKENI. Losses at the gene ends were 3 bases for V and 6 bases for J; bases not matched to a gene: 7. This CDR3 is built from 15 residues. Use of 60 Vbeta and 13 Jbeta primers characterized the PCR. Generated by immunoSEQ multiplex PCR, the TCRdb table keeps only in-frame clones and is missing some. Its listing shows more than 35,000 clones. The sequencing sample was made of PBMCs. The TCR sequence derives from a man aged 25-40 years in good health and CMV-seronegative. This sequence joins TRBV18 and TRBJ2-3; 9 nucleotides agree with TRBD2. The CDR3 DNA reads TGTGCCAGCTCACCGTGGACTAGCGTCGGGGATACGCAGTATTTT. This gives the protein CASSPWTSVGDTQYF.